A selection of T cell receptor beta chains follows, all from one sample in a study of T cells in Graves' hyperthyroidism and ophthalmopathy. TCRdb analysed the multiplex PCR reads with MiXCR anew, one entry per CDR3 protein. Here the sample spans around 600,000 distinct CDR3 sequences, more than 15% being singletons. Sequenced input: blood. These receptor sequences come from a woman between 40 and 55 years old with Graves' ophthalmopathy. CDR3s include the opening cysteine and the closing phenylalanine or tryptophan. Fields, in order: V gene, D gene, J gene, clone size, CDR3 protein, CDR3 DNA. The D gene is left open where the match is weak. Clone sizes are given selectively: once, few, many, or a class where the clone is expanded.

TRBV2	TRBD2	TRBJ2-3	few	CASSGTSGVTQYF	TGTGCCAGCAGTGGGACTAGCGGGGTTACGCAGTATTTT
TRBV2	-	TRBJ1-3	many	CASLSEGLKANTIYF	TGTGCCAGCCTGTCCGAGGGACTAAAGGCCAACACCATATATTTT
TRBV19	TRBD2	TRBJ2-1	few	CASSFTRDYRSSNEQFF	TGTGCCAGTAGTTTTACCCGGGACTACCGATCCTCTAATGAGCAGTTCTTC
TRBV19	TRBD1	TRBJ1-2	few	CASSINLYRDSNYGYTF	TGTGCCAGTAGTATAAACCTATACCGGGACAGCAACTATGGCTACACCTTC
TRBV9	-	TRBJ2-2	-	CASSATGSVGGELFF	TGTGCCAGCAGCGCAACAGGGTCAGTCGGTGGGGAGCTGTTTTTT
TRBV20-1	-	TRBJ2-4	-	CSAQRPRPENIQYF	TGCAGTGCCCAGAGACCTCGACCCGAAAACATTCAGTACTTC
TRBV3-1	-	TRBJ1-1	many	CASSQYPETGNTEAFF	TGTGCCAGCAGCCAATACCCAGAGACAGGGAACACTGAAGCTTTCTTT
TRBV27	-	TRBJ1-5	-	CASRAQGVGNQPQHF	TGTGCCAGCAGGGCGCAGGGCGTTGGCAATCAGCCCCAGCATTTT
TRBV7-9	-	TRBJ1-1	many	CASSPLLENTEAFF	TGTGCCAGCAGTCCTCTCCTCGAGAACACTGAAGCTTTCTTT
TRBV18	TRBD2	TRBJ2-5	many	CASSPGTSGTQETQYF	TGTGCCAGCTCACCAGGTACTAGCGGCACCCAAGAGACCCAGTACTTC
TRBV28	TRBD1	TRBJ2-3	-	CASSPRQGWTDTQYF	TGTGCCAGCAGTCCCCGACAGGGATGGACAGATACGCAGTATTTT
TRBV4-1	TRBD1	TRBJ1-2	few	CASSQGDRDGYTF	TGCGCCAGCAGCCAAGGGGACAGGGATGGCTACACCTTC
TRBV14	TRBD1	TRBJ2-5	once	CASSFTIGQGDRETQYF	TGTGCCAGCAGCTTCACGATTGGACAGGGGGATAGAGAGACCCAGTACTTC
TRBV5-5	TRBD1	TRBJ2-1	-	CASSLGTGLYEQFF	TGTGCCAGCAGCTTAGGGACAGGTCTCTATGAGCAGTTCTTC
TRBV5-1	TRBD1	TRBJ2-1	many	CASSTGTGPVNEQFF	TGCGCCAGCAGCACCGGGACAGGGCCCGTGAATGAGCAGTTCTTC